This T cell receptor (beta chain) derives from a study of immune evolution from preneoplasia to lung adenocarcinoma (dated by TCRdb to 2020 to 2022). For context, the study as a whole: HLA loss of heterozygosity was seen in about 7%, 15% and 30% of AIS, MIA and ADC lesions, and in no AAH lesions. The study combined immune gene expression, TCR sequencing and multiplex immunofluorescence to profile immune contexture across lung adenocarcinoma precursors and invasive adenocarcinoma. Class I HLA alleles were inferred from exome data with POLYSOLVER, and allele-specific HLA loss was detected with LOHHLA. TCR sequencing data came from 51 patients. Resected precursor lesions (AAH, AIS, MIA) and invasive adenocarcinomas were each compared against paired morphologically normal lung tissue. A total of around 58 patients with pulmonary nodules who underwent surgical resection were included in the overall cohort. The immune data were integrated with whole exome sequencing and methylation data obtained from the same cohort of nodules. According to the study, 100 to 120 samples went through TCR sequencing. Sample size was determined by specimen availability and not by a prior power calculation. Broader findings and caveats from the paper: The highest top T cell clone frequencies were observed in normal lung, and a progressive decrease in top T cell clone frequencies appeared to occur from AAH through AIS, MIA and invasive adenocarcinoma. Clonality was highest in normal lung, while later-stage lesions appeared to have lower clonality but higher T cell density and diversity. Findings were based on association rather than direct causation; larger cohorts with long-term follow-up and longitudinal biopsies were deemed needed. Because all patients were from Japan and China, applicability to Western populations was uncertain. T cell clonality was highest in KRAS-mutant nodules compared with EGFR-mutant or double wild-type lesions.

Patients underwent resection in Japan or China between about 2014 and 2017. The histologic diagnosis of each case was independently confirmed on H&E slides by two lung cancer pathologists. Premalignant or tumor cells were enriched for nucleic acid extraction by macro-dissection performed after pathologic assessment. FFPE tissue was used for DNA isolation with the AllPrep DNA/RNA FFPE Kit. Using the immunoSEQ hsTCRbeta Kit, TCR beta CDR3 regions were sequenced from DNA. For the original study's pipeline: The ImmunoSEQ Analyzer was used to analyse the TCR sequencing data. T cell clonality was defined as 1 minus Pielou's evenness, calculated on productive rearrangements. To measure T cell diversity, the inverse Simpson index was applied to productive templates. T cell density was TCR beta template counts normalized to usable DNA, estimated by amplifying and sequencing housekeeping genes. Two-sided Kruskal-Wallis tests were used to compare TCR metrics across histologic stages. Sourced from immuneACCESS, this table was stored by TCRdb with only in-frame sequences that have V and J called. A share of the clones is absent; for the studies checked, an unresolved V gene accounts for under half, and the remainder has no known explanation. That table supplies the V and J calls and clone size; D and trimming were determined from the DNA. The sample has about 8,300 clones on record, about four fifths of them singletons. 2.3% of the sample belongs to the ten largest clones.

Concerning this clone: What this receptor recognizes is not known. The input lacks base qualities; no much larger clone sits a single base away.

The CDR3 covers 19 residues, taking in both the cysteine and the phenylalanine. Only CDR3 DNA is held: 57 bases, read in frame from base 1. V drops 1 base and J drops 1 base, leaving 20 bases in between. The germline V gene specifies LGHNA as CDR1 and YNFKEQ as CDR2. Recombination joined TRBV4-2 with TRBJ1-3; perhaps TRBD1 is the D gene, with 5 bases matching. The TCR sequence derives from a person between 50 and 69 years old with lung adenocarcinoma. The sample comprised FFPE invasive lung adenocarcinoma tissue. The cell subset or site tag for this specimen amounts to: frankly invasive lung adenocarcinoma (ADC). The CDR3 region reads CASSQVFFEGTGSGNTIYF. The DNA is TGTGCCAGCAGCCAAGTCTTTTTTGAGGGTACAGGATCTGGAAACACCATATATTTT.